The T cell receptor beta chain under discussion was sequenced for a study of cytomegalovirus exposure and HLA in healthy donors. Study overall: In an early release, HLA-typed donors contributed 80 million to 95 million unique TCR sequences. The study's findings and limits: There were 150 to 200 TCR beta chains listed as cytomegalovirus-associated. The study reported that TCR beta sequences accurately predicted HLA-A and HLA-B alleles in most subjects. Among TCR beta chains of equal frequency, HLA-associated ones were more clonally expanded in a later analysis.

The study ran its PCR with 60 Vbeta and 13 Jbeta primers. This table comes from immunoSEQ multiplex PCR, and its TCRdb copy is limited to in-frame clones, with some not included. The sample carries 85,000 to 120,000 clones, about 75% recorded once. As to this clone: Its target is unknown.

This receptor was taken from a male donor in good health and CMV-seropositive. Sample: PBMCs.

CDR3 DNA: TGCGCCAGCAGCCACCGCGCGGGGGGGCTGGTTGAAGCTTTCTTT. Translating gives CASSHRAGGLVEAFF. This sequence joins TRBV4-1 and TRBJ1-1; D may be TRBD1 (6 bases). CDR3 length: 15 amino acids. V gave up 3 bases and J gave up 7 bases, with 18 bases separating them. Germline V gene sequence: CDR1 MGHRA, CDR2 YSYEKL.